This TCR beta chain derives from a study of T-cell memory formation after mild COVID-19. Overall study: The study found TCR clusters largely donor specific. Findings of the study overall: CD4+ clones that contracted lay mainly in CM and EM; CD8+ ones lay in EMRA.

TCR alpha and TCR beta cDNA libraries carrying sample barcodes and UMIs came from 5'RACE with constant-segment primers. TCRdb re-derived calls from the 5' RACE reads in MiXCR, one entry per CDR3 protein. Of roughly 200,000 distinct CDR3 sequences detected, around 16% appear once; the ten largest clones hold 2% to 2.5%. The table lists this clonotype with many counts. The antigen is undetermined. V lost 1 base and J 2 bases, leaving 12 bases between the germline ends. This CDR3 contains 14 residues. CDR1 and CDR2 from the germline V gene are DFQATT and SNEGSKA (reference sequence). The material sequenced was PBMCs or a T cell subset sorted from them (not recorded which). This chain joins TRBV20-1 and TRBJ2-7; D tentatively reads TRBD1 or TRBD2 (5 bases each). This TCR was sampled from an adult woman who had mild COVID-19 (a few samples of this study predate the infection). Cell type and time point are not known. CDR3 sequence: CSARGVRDAYEQYF. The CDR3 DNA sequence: TGCAGTGCTAGAGGGGTCCGGGACGCCTACGAGCAGTACTTC.